Listed below are T cell receptor beta chains from one sample, sequenced in a study of graft-versus-host responses after intestinal transplantation. The method was immunoSEQ multiplex PCR; TCRdb's version includes in-frame clones alone and lacks a portion of them. This table holds under 65,000 clones, roughly 93% found once. Their antigens remain unidentified. The sample was unstimulated CD4+ T cells sorted from spleen or lymph node cells, taken before transplant. The receptors were sampled from a human donor who was the organ donor for an intestinal transplant. Each CDR3 is given with its conserved first and last residue. Fields, in order: D gene, clone size, J gene, V gene, CDR3 protein, CDR3 DNA. D genes are given only for firm matches. The size entry is marked missing in some rows and otherwise reads once, few, many or a size class.

NA once TRBJ2-5 TRBV6-6 CASSYEWSPRGTQYF TGTGCCAGCAGTTACGAGTGGAGTCCAAGGGGGACCCAGTACTTC
TRBD1 NA TRBJ2-7 TRBV7-3 CASSLMRTGPHEQYF TGTGCCAGCAGCTTAATGAGGACAGGGCCCCACGAGCAGTACTTC
NA NA TRBJ2-7 TRBV6-5 CASSYSMYGPDYEQYF TGTGCCAGCAGTTACTCGATGTACGGACCAGACTACGAGCAGTACTTC
TRBD1 NA TRBJ2-7 TRBV18 CASSPVPATGAYEQYF TGTGCCAGCTCACCGGTCCCGGCGACAGGGGCCTACGAGCAGTACTTC
NA NA TRBJ1-5 TRBV5-8 CASSPGTRTLSNQPQHF TGTGCCAGCAGCCCCGGGACAAGGACCCTTAGCAATCAGCCCCAGCATTTT
NA NA TRBJ1-4 TRBV7-9 CASSLGRAGAEKLFF TGTGCCAGCAGCTTAGGGAGGGCGGGGGCTGAAAAACTGTTTTTT
NA NA TRBJ2-3 TRBV7-2 CASSLSGGPADTQYF TGTGCCAGCAGCTTATCCGGGGGGCCCGCAGATACGCAGTATTTT
NA NA TRBJ2-3 TRBV9 CASSPRTNWRGTDTQYF TGTGCCAGCAGCCCCCGGACTAATTGGAGGGGCACAGATACGCAGTATTTT
NA once TRBJ2-1 TRBV5-1 CASSLGSSYNEQFF TGCGCCAGCAGCTTAGGGAGCTCCTACAATGAGCAGTTCTTC
NA NA TRBJ1-2 TRBV6-5 CASSSRYGYTF TGTGCCAGCAGTTCCCGATATGGCTACACCTTC
NA NA TRBJ1-2 TRBV6-6 CASSPTWNYGYTF TGTGCCAGCAGTCCTACATGGAACTATGGCTACACCTTC
NA NA TRBJ2-5 TRBV19 CASSIRQAIKETQYF TGTGCCAGTAGTATTCGACAGGCCATTAAAGAGACCCAGTACTTC
NA NA TRBJ2-7 TRBV28 CASSLYKGAGAYEQYF TGTGCCAGCAGTTTATATAAGGGGGCGGGGGCCTACGAGCAGTACTTC
TRBD2 NA TRBJ2-3 TRBV9 CASSVAGGPDTQYF TGTGCCAGCAGCGTAGCGGGGGGGCCCGATACGCAGTATTTT
TRBD1 NA TRBJ1-1 TRBV6-1 CASSVTGLMNTEAFF TGTGCCAGCAGTGTGACAGGGTTGATGAACACTGAAGCTTTCTTT
NA NA TRBJ2-6 TRBV19 CASSFLTSGANVLTF TGTGCCAGTAGTTTTTTGACCTCTGGGGCCAACGTCCTGACTTTC
TRBD1 once TRBJ1-1 TRBV4-1 CASSQGDSQNTEAFF TGCGCCAGCAGCCAAGGGGACAGCCAGAACACTGAAGCTTTCTTT
TRBD1 few TRBJ2-7 TRBV4-1 CASSQDNRDSSYEQYF TGCGCCAGCAGCCAAGATAACCGGGACAGCTCCTACGAGCAGTACTTC
NA NA TRBJ2-2 TRBV7-8 CASRPAGTTTGELFF TGTGCCAGCCGGCCCGCGGGGACAACCACCGGGGAGCTGTTTTTT
NA NA TRBJ2-5 TRBV5-1 CASSFQGDGETQYF TGCGCCAGCAGCTTTCAGGGCGACGGAGAGACCCAGTACTTC
TRBD2 NA TRBJ2-1 TRBV7-3 CASSPSGTIYNEQFF TGTGCCAGCAGCCCGTCCGGGACTATCTACAATGAGCAGTTCTTC
NA NA TRBJ1-5 TRBV7-2 CASSLQGGGNQPQHF TGTGCCAGCAGCTTACAGGGAGGAGGCAATCAGCCCCAGCATTTT
TRBD2 NA TRBJ2-7 TRBV6-5 CASTRLAGDGEQYF TGTGCCAGCACCCGACTAGCGGGGGATGGCGAGCAGTACTTC
TRBD1 once TRBJ1-2 TRBV5-1 CASSQGANYGYTF TGCGCCAGCAGCCAGGGGGCTAACTATGGCTACACCTTC
TRBD1 NA TRBJ2-7 TRBV18 CASSPGQGDEQYF TGTGCCAGCTCACCGGGACAGGGGGACGAGCAGTACTTC
NA NA TRBJ2-6 TRBV5-6 CASSLGVGGANVLTF TGTGCCAGCAGCTTGGGGGTGGGTGGGGCCAACGTCCTGACTTTC
TRBD1 NA TRBJ2-1 TRBV7-2 CASSPRDRSYNEQFF TGTGCCAGCAGCCCCCGGGACAGGTCCTACAATGAGCAGTTCTTC
NA NA TRBJ2-7 TRBV2 CASSEKYWVLTAYEQYF TGTGCCAGCAGTGAAAAGTATTGGGTACTTACAGCCTACGAGCAGTACTTC
NA NA TRBJ2-5 TRBV18 CASSPPKRAETQYF TGTGCCAGCTCACCACCCAAAAGGGCGGAGACCCAGTACTTC
TRBD1 NA TRBJ1-2 TRBV5-1 CASSSRDRDYGYTF TGCGCCAGCAGCAGCCGGGACAGGGACTATGGCTACACCTTC
NA NA TRBJ1-6 TRBV5-6 CASSEDRWNSPLHF TGTGCCAGCAGCGAAGACAGGTGGAATTCACCCCTCCACTTT
NA NA TRBJ1-3 TRBV5-1 CASSLGNIGYRNTIYF TGCGCCAGCAGCTTGGGGAATATTGGGTATAGAAACACCATATATTTT
NA NA TRBJ2-5 TRBV9 CASSAAFTRGAGETQYF TGTGCCAGCAGCGCCGCCTTTACTCGGGGGGCGGGGGAGACCCAGTACTTC
TRBD1 NA TRBJ2-1 TRBV6-1 CASTPGTGHNNEQFF TGTGCCAGCACCCCCGGGACAGGGCACAACAATGAGCAGTTCTTC
NA once TRBJ1-2 TRBV27 CASSLIRDGRYGYTF TGTGCCAGCAGTTTAATCCGGGACGGAAGATATGGCTACACCTTC
NA NA TRBJ2-7 TRBV5-8 CASSWHYEQYF TGTGCCAGCAGCTGGCACTACGAGCAGTACTTC
NA NA TRBJ1-1 TRBV9 CASSRPPGAEAFF TGTGCCAGCAGCCGGCCTCCGGGCGCTGAAGCTTTCTTT
NA NA TRBJ2-3 TRBV5-1 CASSLGGGSTDTQYF TGCGCCAGCAGCTTAGGCGGGGGCAGCACAGATACGCAGTATTTT
NA NA TRBJ1-6 TRBV5-1 CASSFGRTAYNSPLHF TGCGCCAGCAGCTTTGGCCGGACGGCTTATAATTCACCCCTCCACTTT
TRBD2 NA TRBJ2-5 TRBV2 CASSEAGGKGPQYF TGTGCCAGCAGTGAAGCGGGAGGGAAAGGTCCCCAGTACTTC
TRBD1 NA TRBJ2-7 TRBV6-1 CASSDLGQVAYEQYF TGTGCCAGCAGTGATCTGGGACAGGTTGCATACGAGCAGTACTTC
NA NA TRBJ1-2 TRBV6-5 CASSPPGRVWYGYTF TGTGCCAGCAGTCCACCCGGGAGGGTGTGGTATGGCTACACCTTC
NA NA TRBJ1-2 TRBV29-1 CSVESPGYTF TGCAGCGTTGAATCACCGGGCTACACCTTC
TRBD2 NA TRBJ2-5 TRBV7-9 CASSRRAGEETQYF TGTGCCAGCAGCCGCCGGGCGGGGGAAGAGACCCAGTACTTC
NA NA TRBJ1-5 TRBV6-1 CASSVRIPDQPQHF TGTGCCAGCAGTGTACGAATACCGGATCAGCCCCAGCATTTT
NA NA TRBJ1-3 TRBV7-2 CASSPGTGNTIYF TGTGCCAGCAGCCCAGGAACTGGAAACACCATATATTTT
NA NA TRBJ2-1 TRBV5-1 CASSLVGRDHGRWNEQFF TGCGCCAGCAGCTTGGTAGGCCGGGACCACGGTAGGTGGAATGAGCAGTTCTTC
NA once TRBJ2-2 TRBV7-6 CASSFEQGMVGELFF TGTGCCAGCAGCTTCGAGCAGGGAATGGTCGGGGAGCTGTTTTTT
NA NA TRBJ2-1 TRBV4-1 CASSQMGRSNEQFF TGCGCCAGCAGCCAAATGGGCAGATCCAATGAGCAGTTCTTC
TRBD2 NA TRBJ2-7 TRBV27 CASSFSGGSGGSFYEQYF TGTGCCAGCAGTTTTTCAGGGGGTAGCGGGGGGTCCTTCTACGAGCAGTACTTC
NA NA TRBJ1-3 TRBV19 CASSINLGQAGNTIYF TGTGCCAGTAGTATAAATTTAGGACAAGCTGGAAACACCATATATTTT
NA NA TRBJ2-7 TRBV5-8 CASSSPKSKTFSYEQYF TGTGCCAGCAGCTCCCCTAAATCAAAGACATTTTCCTACGAGCAGTACTTC
NA NA TRBJ2-1 TRBV7-2 CASSLRLEGNEQFF TGTGCCAGCAGCTTGCGACTAGAGGGTAATGAGCAGTTCTTC
NA NA TRBJ1-5 TRBV2 CASSDRTPPNQPQHF TGTGCCAGCAGTGATAGGACTCCACCAAATCAGCCCCAGCATTTT
NA NA TRBJ1-6 TRBV19 CASSPRGVRGSPLHF TGTGCCAGTAGTCCTCGGGGTGTTAGGGGTTCACCCCTCCACTTT
NA once TRBJ1-3 TRBV4-1 CASSQDSGGTGNTIYF TGCGCCAGCAGCCAAGATTCGGGAGGAACTGGAAACACCATATATTTT
TRBD1 NA TRBJ2-7 TRBV7-8 CASSATGASYEQYF TGTGCCAGCAGCGCGACAGGGGCCAGCTACGAGCAGTACTTC